The 6 T cell receptor beta chains below were found in one sample sequenced in a study of lymphopenia after photon versus proton radiotherapy. TCRdb's copy holds only in-frame clones and misses some; the assay was immunoSEQ multiplex PCR. This table holds 55,000 to 70,000 clones, less than 95% found once. This sample comprised peripheral blood, obtained from a patient treated with photon-based radiotherapy. These TCRs come from a middle-aged woman with cholangiocarcinoma.

V is TRBV7-2 and J is TRBJ2-5; no definite D call. V lost 5 bases and J lost 1, with 11 bases in between. CDR3 size: 14 residues. CDR1 SGHTA and CDR2 FQGNSA come from the germline V gene. The DNA of the CDR3 is TGTGCCAGCAGCCCAGGCCGGAGCCAAGAGACCCAGTACTTC. It encodes CASSPGRSQETQYF.

The chain links TRBV30 to TRBJ1-1, with D maybe TRBD1 (6 bases). CDR3 size: 10 residues. In germline, CDR1 is GTSNPN, CDR2 SVGIG (reference sequence). V was shortened by 6 bases and J by 7 bases, with 9 bases between the two germline ends. The chain's CDR3 is CACSGDEAFF. In nucleotides, the CDR3 is TGTGCCTGTTCAGGGGATGAAGCTTTCTTT.

A single count supports this clone. This chain connects TRBV18 to TRBJ1-2; D is uncertain. Trimming removed 3 bases from V and 1 base from J, with 6 bases in between. Germline V lookup: CDR1 KGHSH, CDR2 LQKENI. The CDR3 length is 13 residues. CDR3 region: CASSPDYNYGYTF. The CDR3, as DNA: TGTGCCAGCTCACCCGACTATAACTATGGCTACACCTTC.

The rearrangement uses TRBV7-2 and TRBJ2-7, with 8 bases lining up with TRBD1. J was trimmed by 0 bases and V by 3 bases; bases with no gene match: 4. The CDR3 loop spans 15 amino acids. Germline CDR1 is SGHTA and CDR2 is FQGNSA. The CDR3 nucleotides are TGTGCCAGCAGCTTCGGACAGGGCCCCTCCTACGAGCAGTACTTC. It codes for CASSFGQGPSYEQYF.

The CDR3 DNA reads as TGTGCCGTCCGGGGGTCGAGCTCCTACGAGCAGTACTTC. Amino acid sequence: CAVRGSSSYEQYF. The chain links TRBV6-6 to TRBJ2-7; a weak D match, TRBD2 (6 bases). Germline CDR1 and CDR2: MNHNY and SVGAGI (reference sequence). This CDR3 is built from 13 residues. V was shortened by 11 bases and J by 0 bases, with 14 bases between the two germline ends.

This clone was recorded only once. The V gene is TRBV30, the J gene TRBJ1-3; unclear D gene. Germline V CDR1 and CDR2: GTSNPN, SVGIG (reference sequence). The CDR3 spans 12 residues. V lost 0 bases to trimming and J lost 3 bases, with 3 bases between them. The CDR3 sequence: CAWSVGGNTIYF. DNA for the CDR3: TGTGCCTGGAGTGTAGGTGGAAACACCATATATTTT.